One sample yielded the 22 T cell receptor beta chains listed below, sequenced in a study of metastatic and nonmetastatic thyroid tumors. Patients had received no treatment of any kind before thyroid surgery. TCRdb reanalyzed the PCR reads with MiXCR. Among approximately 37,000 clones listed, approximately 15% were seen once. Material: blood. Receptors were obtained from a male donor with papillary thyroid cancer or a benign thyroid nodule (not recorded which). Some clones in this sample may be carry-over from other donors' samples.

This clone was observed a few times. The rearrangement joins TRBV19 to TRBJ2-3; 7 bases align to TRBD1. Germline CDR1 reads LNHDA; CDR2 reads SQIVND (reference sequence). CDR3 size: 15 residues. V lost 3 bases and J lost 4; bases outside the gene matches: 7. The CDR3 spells CASSIQGELSDTQYF. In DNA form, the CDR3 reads TGTGCCAGTAGTATTCAGGGGGAGCTGTCAGATACGCAGTATTTT.

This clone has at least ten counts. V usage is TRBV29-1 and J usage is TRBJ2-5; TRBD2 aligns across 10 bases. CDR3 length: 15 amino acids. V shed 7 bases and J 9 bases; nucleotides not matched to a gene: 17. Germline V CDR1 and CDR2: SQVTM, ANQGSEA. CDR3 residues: CSAFQILAGRDSQYF. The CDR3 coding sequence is TGCAGCGCCTTTCAGATACTAGCGGGAAGAGATTCCCAGTACTTC.

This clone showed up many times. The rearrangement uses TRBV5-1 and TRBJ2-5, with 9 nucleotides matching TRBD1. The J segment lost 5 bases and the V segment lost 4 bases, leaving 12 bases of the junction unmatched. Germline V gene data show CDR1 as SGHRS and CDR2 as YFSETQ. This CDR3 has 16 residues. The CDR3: CASSQSWDRVPETQYF. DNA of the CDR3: TGCGCCAGCAGCCAGAGCTGGGACAGGGTCCCTGAGACCCAGTACTTC.

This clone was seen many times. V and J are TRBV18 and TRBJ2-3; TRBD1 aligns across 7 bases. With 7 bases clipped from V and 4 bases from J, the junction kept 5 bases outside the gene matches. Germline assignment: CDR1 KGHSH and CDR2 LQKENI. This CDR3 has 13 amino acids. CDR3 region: CASWRTGADTQYF. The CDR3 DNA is TGTGCCAGCTGGCGGACAGGCGCAGATACGCAGTATTTT. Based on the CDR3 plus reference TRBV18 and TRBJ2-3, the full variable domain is NAGVMQNPRHLVRRRGQEARLRCSPMKGHSHVYWYRQLPEEGLKFMVYLQKENIIDESGMPKERFSAEFPKEGPSILRIQQVVRGDSAAYFCASWRTGADTQYFGPGTRLTVL.

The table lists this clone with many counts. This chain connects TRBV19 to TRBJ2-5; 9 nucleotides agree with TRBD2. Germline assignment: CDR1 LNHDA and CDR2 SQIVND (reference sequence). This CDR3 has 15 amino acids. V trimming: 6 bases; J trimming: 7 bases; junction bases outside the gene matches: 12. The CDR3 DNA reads TGTGCCAGTAGCCCGACTAGCGGCCAACCGTCGACCCAGTACTTC. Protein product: CASSPTSGQPSTQYF.

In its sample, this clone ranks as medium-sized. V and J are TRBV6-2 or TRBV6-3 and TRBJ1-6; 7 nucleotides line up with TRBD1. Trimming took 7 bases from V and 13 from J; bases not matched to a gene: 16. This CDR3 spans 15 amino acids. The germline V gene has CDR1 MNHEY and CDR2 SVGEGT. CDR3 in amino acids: CASTPGRGGLVPLHF. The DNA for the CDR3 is TGTGCCAGCACCCCCGGCAGGGGGGGACTGGTGCCCCTCCACTTT.

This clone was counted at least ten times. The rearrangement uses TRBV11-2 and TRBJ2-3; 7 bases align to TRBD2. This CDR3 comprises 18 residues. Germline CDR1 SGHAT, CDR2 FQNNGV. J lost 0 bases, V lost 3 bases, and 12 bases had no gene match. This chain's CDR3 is CASSFSVGGGGSTDTQYF. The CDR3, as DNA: TGTGCCAGCAGCTTCTCGGTTGGGGGGGGAGGGAGCACAGATACGCAGTATTTT.

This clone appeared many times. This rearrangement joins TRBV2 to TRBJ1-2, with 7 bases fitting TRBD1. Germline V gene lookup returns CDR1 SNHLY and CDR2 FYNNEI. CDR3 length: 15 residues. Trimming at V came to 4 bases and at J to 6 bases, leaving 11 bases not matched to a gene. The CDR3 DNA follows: TGTGCCAGCAGTGGATTAAGTTCCGGGACAGATGGCTACACCTTC. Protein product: CASSGLSSGTDGYTF.

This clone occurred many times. CDR3 sequence reads: CASSTRSGRAIEQYF. In nucleotides, the CDR3 is TGTGCCAGCAGTACCCGTAGCGGGAGGGCCATCGAGCAGTACTTC. The chain has TRBV6-1 and TRBJ2-7; TRBD2 matches at 11 bases. V was pared by 5 bases and J by 6 bases, with 9 bases of the junction left unmatched. The germline gives CDR1 MNHNS, CDR2 SASEGT. This CDR3 has 15 residues.

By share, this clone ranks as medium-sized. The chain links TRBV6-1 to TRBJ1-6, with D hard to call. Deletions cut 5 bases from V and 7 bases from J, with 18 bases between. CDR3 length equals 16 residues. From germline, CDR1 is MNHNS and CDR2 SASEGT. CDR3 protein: CASSPYFGDGNSPLHF. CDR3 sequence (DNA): TGTGCCAGCAGTCCCTATTTTGGGGATGGCAATTCACCCCTCCACTTT.

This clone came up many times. CDR3 sequence reads: CGAGTGSTGELFF. CDR3 DNA sequence: TGTGGGGCGGGGACAGGGAGCACCGGGGAGCTGTTTTTT. The chain joins TRBV6-1 to TRBJ2-2; 9 bases map to TRBD1. CDR1 and CDR2 from the germline V gene are MNHNS and SASEGT. CDR3 length: 13 residues.

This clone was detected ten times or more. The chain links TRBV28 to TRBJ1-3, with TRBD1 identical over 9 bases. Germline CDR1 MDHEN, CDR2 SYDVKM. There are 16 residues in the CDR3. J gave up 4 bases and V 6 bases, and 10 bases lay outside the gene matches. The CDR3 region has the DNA TGTGCCAGCAGACAACTACAGGGGGCGGGCGGAAACACCATATATTTT. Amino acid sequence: CASRQLQGAGGNTIYF.

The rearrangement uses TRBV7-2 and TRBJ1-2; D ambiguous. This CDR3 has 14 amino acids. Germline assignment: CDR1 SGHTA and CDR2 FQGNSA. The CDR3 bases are TGTGCGCGCAGTTCCGGGTCCACGCTCTATGGCTACACCTTC. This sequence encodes CARSSGSTLYGYTF.

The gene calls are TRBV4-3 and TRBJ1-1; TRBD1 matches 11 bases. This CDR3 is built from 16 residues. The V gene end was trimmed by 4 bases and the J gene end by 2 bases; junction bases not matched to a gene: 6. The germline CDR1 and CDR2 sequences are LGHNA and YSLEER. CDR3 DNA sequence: TGCGCCAGCAGCCGAGGACAGGGGGCATTAAACACTGAAGCTTTCTTT. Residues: CASSRGQGALNTEAFF.

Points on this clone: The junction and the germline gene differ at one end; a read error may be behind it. DNA for the CDR3: TGCATTGCTGGAGGACAGGCTGATGGCTACACCTTC. Translated, it gives CIAGGQADGYTF. J is TRBJ1-2 and V is TRBV20-1, with 7 bases lining up with TRBD1. The CDR3 sequence is 12 residues long. The germline CDR1 and CDR2 sequences are DFQATT and SNEGSKA (reference sequence).

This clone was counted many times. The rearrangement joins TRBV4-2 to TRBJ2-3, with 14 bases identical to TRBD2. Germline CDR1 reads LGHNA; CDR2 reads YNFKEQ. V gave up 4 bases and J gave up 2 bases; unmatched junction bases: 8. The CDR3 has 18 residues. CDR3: CASSPGLAGELNTDTQYF. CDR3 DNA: TGTGCCAGCAGCCCGGGACTAGCGGGAGAGCTAAACACAGATACGCAGTATTTT.

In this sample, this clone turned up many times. The CDR3 DNA reads TGCGCCAGCAGTTCCGGGACTAGCGGGTTCAATGAGCAGTTCTTC. It is translated as CASSSGTSGFNEQFF. This rearrangement joins TRBV10-1 to TRBJ2-1; 12 bases are shared with TRBD2. Germline CDR1 WNHNN, CDR2 SYGVQD (reference sequence). J was trimmed by 6 bases and V by 5 bases; bases with no gene match: 5. CDR3 length equals 15 residues.

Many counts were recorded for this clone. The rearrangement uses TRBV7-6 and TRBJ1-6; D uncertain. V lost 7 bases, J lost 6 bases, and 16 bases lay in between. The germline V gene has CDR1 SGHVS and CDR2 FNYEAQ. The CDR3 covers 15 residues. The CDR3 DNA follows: TGTGCCAGCACCCCCTCTCATAGCGCTAATTCACCCCTCCACTTT. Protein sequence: CASTPSHSANSPLHF.

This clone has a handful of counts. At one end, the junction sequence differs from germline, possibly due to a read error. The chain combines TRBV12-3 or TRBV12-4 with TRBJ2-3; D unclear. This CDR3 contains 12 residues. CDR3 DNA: TGTGCCAGCGGGTCGTGCACAGATGCGCAGTATTTT. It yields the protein CASGSCTDAQYF.

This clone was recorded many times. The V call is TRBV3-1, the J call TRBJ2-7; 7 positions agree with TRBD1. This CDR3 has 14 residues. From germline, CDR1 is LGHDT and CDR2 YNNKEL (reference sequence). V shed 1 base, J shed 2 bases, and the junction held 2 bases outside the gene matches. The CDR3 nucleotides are TGTGCCAGCAGCCAAGGGACAGGCCCCTACGAGCAGTACTTC. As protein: CASSQGTGPYEQYF.

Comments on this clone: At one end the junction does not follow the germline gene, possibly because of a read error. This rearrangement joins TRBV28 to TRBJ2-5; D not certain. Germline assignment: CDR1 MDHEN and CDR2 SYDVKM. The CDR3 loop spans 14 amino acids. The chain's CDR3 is CASTRRTYQETQYF. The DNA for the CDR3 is TGTGCCAGCACAAGAAGGACGTACCAAGAGACACAGTACTTC.

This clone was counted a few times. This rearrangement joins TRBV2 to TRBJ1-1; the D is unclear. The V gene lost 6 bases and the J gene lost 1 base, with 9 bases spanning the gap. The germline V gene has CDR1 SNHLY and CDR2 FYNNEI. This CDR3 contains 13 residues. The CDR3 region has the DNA TGTGCCAGCAGACAGTATGCGAACACTGAAGCTTTCTTT. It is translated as CASRQYANTEAFF.